The 10 T cell receptor beta chains below all came from one sample that was sequenced in a study of shared clonotypes between healthy human individuals. This table comes from immunoSEQ multiplex PCR, and its TCRdb copy is limited to in-frame clones, with some not included. The sample has some 2,500,000 clones, approximately 93% seen once; the top ten hold more than 0.35%. The sample consisted of naive CD4+ T cells from PBMCs. Sample subset: CD45RA+ positively selected. The receptors were gathered from a man aged 18 to 30 in good health. Some clones in this sample may be carry-over from other donors' samples.

This chain connects TRBV5-1 to TRBJ2-5; perhaps TRBD2 as D (8 bases). V was cut by 10 bases and J by 1 base, with 14 bases left in between. The germline gives CDR1 SGHRS, CDR2 YFSETQ. This CDR3 comprises 13 residues. CDR3 protein: CASGGGPQETQYF. CDR3 coding DNA: TGCGCCTCGGGAGGGGGCCCCCAAGAGACCCAGTACTTC.

The chain employs TRBV25-1 and TRBJ2-5; D is unresolved. CDR3 length: 14 residues. Trimming removed 1 base from V and 5 bases from J, with 11 bases in between. Germline-derived CDR1 and CDR2 are MGHDK and SYGVNS. The chain's CDR3 is CASSESNPVETQYF. CDR3 nucleotide sequence: TGTGCCAGCAGTGAATCAAACCCTGTGGAGACCCAGTACTTC.

The chain employs TRBV5-8 and TRBJ2-1, with 14 bases matching TRBD2. Trimming at V came to 0 bases and at J to 1 base, leaving 3 bases not matched to a gene. The CDR3 length is 18 residues. Germline V gives CDR1 SGHTS, CDR2 YDEGEE. In nucleotides, the CDR3 is TGTGCCAGCAGCTTGGCCGGGACTAGCGGGAGTTCCTACAATGAGCAGTTCTTC. The encoded protein is CASSLAGTSGSSYNEQFF.

The genes are TRBV28 and TRBJ2-1; TRBD1 aligns across 10 bases. CDR3 length equals 13 residues. In germline, CDR1 is MDHEN, CDR2 SYDVKM. Trimming cost V 8 bases and J 8 bases; bases outside gene matches: 6. The chain's CDR3 is CASGRDRGDEQFF. CDR3 bases: TGTGCCAGCGGCCGGGACAGGGGCGATGAGCAGTTCTTC. Based on the CDR3 plus reference TRBV28 and TRBJ2-1, the full variable domain is DVKVTQSSRYLVKRTGEKVFLECVQDMDHENMFWYRQDPGLGLRLIYFSYDVKMKEKGDIPEGYSVSREKKERFSLILESASTNQTSMYLCASGRDRGDEQFFGPGTRLTVL.

The chain's CDR3 is CASSLWTSGSLTGELFF. The CDR3 coding sequence is TGTGCCAGCAGCCTTTGGACTAGCGGGAGTCTTACCGGGGAGCTGTTTTTT. The rearrangement joins TRBV7-9 to TRBJ2-2, with 13 bases fitting TRBD2. The germline V gene encodes CDR1 SEHNR and CDR2 FQNEAQ (reference sequence). V trimming: 5 bases; J trimming: 5 bases; junction bases outside the gene matches: 8. The length of the CDR3 is 17 residues. Full variable domain (missing parts from reference TRBV7-9 and TRBJ2-2): DTGVSQNPRHKITKRGQNVTFRCDPISEHNRLYWYRQTLGQGPEFLTYFQNEAQLEKSRLLSDRFSAERPKGSFSTLEIQRTEQGDSAMYLCASSLWTSGSLTGELFFGEGSRLTVL.

The chain couples TRBV10-3 to TRBJ2-1; TRBD2 agrees at 11 bases. Germline loops: CDR1 ENHRY, CDR2 SYGVKD. V shed 6 bases, J shed 5 bases, and the junction held 3 bases outside the gene matches. This CDR3 spans 14 amino acids. The CDR3: CAIRGTSGHNEQFF. The CDR3 coding sequence is TGTGCCATCAGAGGGACTAGCGGCCACAATGAGCAGTTCTTC.

The rearrangement links TRBV6-1 to TRBJ1-2, with D possibly TRBD1 on 6 matching bases. Germline V gene sequence: CDR1 MNHNS, CDR2 SASEGT. V lost 10 bases and J lost 3, with 15 bases in between. CDR3 length: 13 residues. The CDR3 sequence is CATSGTRDYGYTF. CDR3 DNA sequence: TGTGCCACCTCCGGGACACGAGACTATGGCTACACCTTC.

CDR3 sequence: CASSTRQGSDTQYF. In nucleotides, the CDR3 is TGTGCCAGCTCAACGCGACAGGGATCAGATACGCAGTATTTT. The rearrangement uses TRBV18 and TRBJ2-3; 7 nucleotides line up with TRBD1. J lost 4 bases, V lost 5 bases, and 6 bases had no gene match. Germline V lookup: CDR1 KGHSH, CDR2 LQKENI. The CDR3 has 14 residues.

This clone showed up just once. The J gene is TRBJ2-1, the V gene TRBV9; unclear D gene. Germline loops: CDR1 SGDLS, CDR2 YYNGEE. Trimming took 0 bases from V and 0 from J, leaving 10 bases between them. The CDR3 has 16 amino acids. CDR3: CASSVVPRSSYNEQFF. The CDR3 coding sequence is TGTGCCAGCAGCGTAGTCCCCCGGAGCTCCTACAATGAGCAGTTCTTC.

This sequence joins TRBV9 and TRBJ2-1; tentatively, D is TRBD1 (7 bases). Looked up from germline, CDR1 is SGDLS and CDR2 is YYNGEE. V was pared by 3 bases and J by 7 bases, with 17 bases between. The CDR3 is made up of 15 amino acids. The CDR3 bases are TGTGCCAGCAGCGAGTCAGGGGGGCTAGGTAATGAGCAGTTCTTC. It codes for CASSESGGLGNEQFF.